These T cell receptor beta chains were read from a single sample in a study of early T cells in non-severe SARS-CoV-2 infection. Using its own MiXCR run on the 5' RACE reads, TCRdb lists one record per CDR3 protein. Counted here are approximately 70,000 distinct CDR3 sequences, about 12% occurring once; the ten biggest clones make up around 1.3%. The sequenced sample was whole blood. The origin of the receptors is an adult who was a healthcare worker with PCR-confirmed SARS-CoV-2 infection or an uninfected control (not recorded which). The CDR3 runs from the conserved cysteine through the conserved F or W. D genes are given only for firm matches. A row's size may be missing; if present it is once, few, many or a size class.

clone size,V gene,D gene,J gene,CDR3 protein,CDR3 DNA
many,TRBV10-2,NA,TRBJ2-1,CASSESRGVTDEQFF,TGCGCCAGCAGTGAGTCGAGGGGTGTGACGGATGAGCAGTTCTTC
many,TRBV11-2,TRBD1,TRBJ2-4,CASSFGDRGILNIQYF,TGTGCCAGCAGCTTCGGCGACAGGGGGATTCTGAACATTCAGTACTTC
many,TRBV30,TRBD1,TRBJ1-2,CARDRRGYGYTF,TGTGCCAGGGACAGGAGGGGCTATGGCTACACCTTC
many,TRBV4-3,TRBD2,TRBJ2-2,CASSQGLAGVRTGELFF,TGCGCCAGCAGCCAAGGGCTAGCGGGAGTGCGTACCGGGGAGCTGTTTTTT
many,TRBV10-2,TRBD1,TRBJ1-6,CASSSGQGNSPLHF,TGCGCCAGCAGCTCGGGACAGGGCAATTCACCCCTCCACTTT
many,TRBV6-1,NA,TRBJ2-7,CASSEVGSGYEQYF,TGTGCCAGCAGTGAGGTGGGGTCTGGGTACGAGCAGTACTTC
many,TRBV12-5,NA,TRBJ1-1,CASGLDPELLEAFF,TGTGCTAGTGGTTTGGACCCGGAGCTCCTGGAAGCTTTCTTT
many,TRBV20-1,NA,TRBJ1-6,CSARNRVPNSPLHF,TGCAGTGCTAGAAACAGGGTCCCCAATTCACCCCTCCACTTT
many,TRBV11-2,TRBD2,TRBJ2-2,CASRGGTGELFF,TGTGCCAGCCGGGGGGGTACCGGGGAGCTGTTTTTT
many,TRBV7-9,TRBD1,TRBJ1-1,CASSLGKGTGFGNTEAFF,TGTGCCAGCAGCTTAGGGAAGGGGACAGGGTTTGGGAACACTGAAGCTTTCTTT
many,TRBV4-3,NA,TRBJ2-1,CASSQDGVSYNEQFF,TGCGCCAGCAGCCAAGATGGGGTTTCCTACAATGAGCAGTTCTTC
many,TRBV24-1,TRBD2,TRBJ2-1,CATSDWTSGGGEQFF,TGTGCCACCAGTGACTGGACTAGCGGGGGGGGTGAGCAGTTCTTC
many,TRBV7-9,TRBD1,TRBJ1-6,CASVGQGNSPLHF,TGTGCCAGCGTGGGACAGGGAAATTCACCCCTCCACTTT
many,TRBV6-6,NA,TRBJ2-5,CASQGPLRAETQYF,TGTGCCAGCCAAGGCCCTTTAAGGGCGGAGACCCAGTACTTC
many,TRBV10-2,TRBD1,TRBJ1-2,CASSERTGGGYGYTF,TGCGCCAGCAGTGAGCGGACAGGTGGAGGCTATGGCTACACCTTC
many,TRBV18,NA,TRBJ1-1,CASSPFFMNTEAFF,TGTGCCAGCTCACCCTTTTTCATGAACACTGAAGCTTTCTTT
many,TRBV12-5,NA,TRBJ1-2,CASGLALVQTGSNGYTF,TGTGCTAGTGGTTTGGCCCTTGTACAAACAGGGTCGAATGGCTACACCTTC
NA,TRBV20-1,NA,TRBJ2-3,CSAAGQGPDTQYF,TGCAGTGCTGCGGGACAAGGTCCAGATACGCAGTATTTT
many,TRBV20-1,TRBD1,TRBJ2-2,CSARDLKAGGSTGELFF,TGCAGTGCTAGAGATCTAAAGGCAGGGGGATCCACCGGGGAGCTGTTTTTT
medium-sized,TRBV19,NA,TRBJ2-1,CASSQTQTDYNEQFF,TGTGCCAGTAGTCAAACACAGACAGACTACAATGAGCAGTTCTTC
many,TRBV7-2,NA,TRBJ1-6,CASRYSPRVNSPLHF,TGTGCCAGCAGATATTCCCCCAGGGTAAATTCACCCCTCCACTTT
NA,TRBV29-1,NA,TRBJ2-7,CSVEGVTYEQYF,TGCAGCGTTGAGGGGGTGACTTACGAGCAGTACTTC
many,TRBV18,NA,TRBJ1-1,CASSPPVGRTEAFF,TGTGCCAGCTCACCACCGGTAGGGAGGACTGAAGCTTTCTTT
many,TRBV20-1,TRBD2,TRBJ2-1,CSARALGLAGGRYTYNEQFF,TGCAGTGCTAGAGCTCTGGGACTAGCGGGAGGAAGATACACCTACAATGAGCAGTTCTTC
NA,TRBV5-1,TRBD1,TRBJ2-7,CASSRDSGWDEQYF,TGCGCCAGCAGCCGGGACAGTGGTTGGGACGAGCAGTACTTC
many,TRBV5-5,TRBD2,TRBJ2-3,CASSLRAGGRTDTQYF,TGTGCCAGCAGCTTGAGGGCGGGGGGTCGCACAGATACGCAGTATTTT
many,TRBV7-9,NA,TRBJ1-1,CASSPQGTNTEAFF,TGTGCCAGCAGCCCTCAAGGGACTAACACTGAAGCTTTCTTT
many,TRBV10-1,NA,TRBJ1-1,CASSEPGHEAFF,TGCGCCAGCAGTGAGCCGGGCCATGAAGCTTTCTTT
many,TRBV18,TRBD1,TRBJ2-7,CASSPGQGSSYEQYF,TGTGCCAGCTCCCCCGGACAGGGATCTTCCTACGAGCAGTACTTC
many,TRBV5-1,TRBD1,TRBJ1-6,CASSSRGNSPLHF,TGCGCCAGCAGCTCCAGGGGGAATTCACCCCTCCACTTT
many,TRBV6-2/TRBV6-3,TRBD1,TRBJ2-7,CASSPRTGMAYEQYF,TGTGCCAGCAGCCCGAGGACAGGGATGGCCTACGAGCAGTACTTC
few,TRBV12-3/TRBV12-4,NA,TRBJ2-3,CASSSADTQYF,TGTGCCAGCAGTTCAGCAGATACGCAGTATTTT
NA,TRBV21-1,NA,TRBJ2-2,CASSFRRARRGNTGELFF,TGTGCCAGCAGCTTTCGTCGTGCCCGAAGGGGGAACACCGGGGAGCTGTTTTTT
many,TRBV27,NA,TRBJ2-3,CASSLGGPRDTQYF,TGTGCCAGCAGTTTGGGCGGGCCTCGGGATACGCAGTATTTT
many,TRBV7-2,TRBD2,TRBJ2-7,CASSSRTSGRVGEQYF,TGTGCCAGCAGCTCCAGGACTAGCGGGAGAGTGGGCGAGCAGTACTTC
many,TRBV28,TRBD1,TRBJ2-7,CASSVGTGEQYF,TGTGCCAGCAGTGTTGGGACAGGCGAGCAGTACTTC
many,TRBV10-1,NA,TRBJ1-1,CASSEFGAFPNTEAFF,TGCGCCAGCAGTGAGTTTGGGGCCTTCCCAAACACTGAAGCTTTCTTT
many,TRBV29-1,NA,TRBJ2-5,CSVGVGSGETQYF,TGCAGCGTTGGTGTCGGGAGCGGGGAGACCCAGTACTTC
NA,TRBV7-2,NA,TRBJ2-7,CASSHAGDHEQYF,TGTGCCAGCAGCCACGCTGGGGATCATGAGCAGTACTTC
many,TRBV11-2,NA,TRBJ1-1,CASSTEDRERAFF,TGTGCCAGCAGCACGGAGGACAGAGAGAGAGCTTTCTTT
NA,TRBV28,TRBD1,TRBJ1-4,CASTQGGAQSGEKLFF,TGTGCCAGCACCCAGGGGGGGGCGCAATCCGGGGAAAAACTGTTTTTT
NA,TRBV29-1,NA,TRBJ2-1,CSVDVINNEQFF,TGCAGCGTTGATGTGATAAACAATGAGCAGTTCTTC
NA,TRBV7-8,TRBD1,TRBJ2-3,CASSFSGGDTQYF,TGTGCCAGCAGCTTCTCAGGGGGAGATACGCAGTATTTT
many,TRBV19,NA,TRBJ1-1,CASSPAGSMNTEAFF,TGTGCCAGTAGTCCCGCGGGGAGTATGAACACTGAAGCTTTCTTT
NA,TRBV28,NA,TRBJ2-7,CASTPRQGRRYEQYF,TGTGCCAGCACCCCCAGGCAGGGTCGTCGGTACGAGCAGTACTTC
many,TRBV18,NA,TRBJ2-1,CASSPSSVYNEQFF,TGTGCCAGCTCCCCGTCTAGCGTCTACAATGAGCAGTTCTTC
many,TRBV28,TRBD1,TRBJ2-2,CASQDRVNTGELFF,TGTGCCAGCCAGGACAGGGTGAACACCGGGGAGCTGTTTTTT
many,TRBV29-1,NA,TRBJ2-7,CSVFGGPEQYF,TGCAGCGTTTTTGGGGGGCCCGAGCAGTACTTC
NA,TRBV27,NA,TRBJ2-1,CASSGYLGGVENEQFF,TGTGCCAGCAGTGGGTATCTTGGGGGAGTCGAAAATGAGCAGTTCTTC
many,TRBV28,NA,TRBJ2-5,CASSPTGMGETQYF,TGTGCCAGCAGCCCCACGGGGATGGGTGAGACCCAGTACTTC
NA,TRBV28,NA,TRBJ2-3,CASSTRGVADTQYF,TGTGCCAGCAGTACCCGGGGAGTAGCGGATACGCAGTATTTT
NA,TRBV5-1,NA,TRBJ1-3,CASSPYRTADSGNTIYF,TGCGCCAGCAGCCCATACCGGACAGCGGATAGTGGAAACACCATATATTTT
few,TRBV29-1,NA,TRBJ2-7,CSVENSLYEQYF,TGCAGCGTTGAAAACAGCCTCTACGAGCAGTACTTC
many,TRBV5-4,TRBD2,TRBJ2-1,CASSAGGLGVYEQFF,TGTGCCAGCAGCGCAGGCGGACTAGGCGTCTATGAGCAGTTCTTC
many,TRBV7-8,NA,TRBJ2-3,CASSLARLPGGSDTQYF,TGTGCCAGCAGCTTAGCGCGGCTACCAGGGGGGTCCGATACGCAGTATTTT
many,TRBV29-1,NA,TRBJ2-7,CSGRTDSYEQYF,TGCAGCGGACGGACTGATTCCTACGAGCAGTACTTC
many,TRBV27,TRBD1,TRBJ1-5,CASSPGGNQPQHF,TGTGCCAGCAGTCCAGGGGGGAATCAGCCCCAGCATTTT
NA,TRBV20-1,NA,TRBJ1-2,CSAGGGYTF,TGCAGTGCTGGAGGGGGCTACACCTTC
many,TRBV20-1,NA,TRBJ2-7,CSARRDGAYEQYF,TGCAGTGCTAGGAGGGACGGGGCATACGAGCAGTACTTC
many,TRBV20-1,NA,TRBJ2-1,CSASPGRGVPYNEQFF,TGCAGTGCTTCCCCGGGCCGGGGCGTCCCCTACAATGAGCAGTTCTTC